Listed here are 17 T cell receptor beta chains from one sample, sequenced in a study of blood T cell repertoires in COVID-19. Generated by immunoSEQ multiplex PCR, the TCRdb table keeps only in-frame clones and is missing some. The sample shows around 280,000 clones, about 88% of them seen only once. Input material: peripheral blood. The receptors were sampled from a woman in her 30s with COVID-19, enrolled during active disease.

The chain recombines TRBV5-1 with TRBJ2-7, with 10 bases matching TRBD2. Trimming removed 4 bases from V and 3 bases from J; junction bases left unmatched: 4. The CDR3 sequence is 14 residues long. Germline CDR1 SGHRS, CDR2 YFSETQ. The CDR3 spells CASSGGTSDYEQYF. CDR3 DNA: TGCGCCAGCAGCGGGGGGACTAGCGACTACGAGCAGTACTTC.

This chain's CDR3 is CASSYRQGAGEQYF. DNA of the CDR3: TGTGCCAGCAGTTACCGGCAGGGGGCGGGGGAGCAGTACTTC. V is TRBV6-6 and J is TRBJ2-7, with 8 positions matching TRBD1. The CDR3 has 14 residues. The junction had 7 bases not matched to a gene; V was cut back by 2 bases and J by 7 bases. Germline V gives CDR1 MNHNY, CDR2 SVGAGI (reference sequence).

This chain links TRBV5-4 with TRBJ2-7; D is uncertain. This CDR3 region has 12 residues. The germline V and J ends were trimmed by 2 bases and 3 bases, with 6 bases remaining between them. CDR1 and CDR2 (germline): SGHNT, YYREEE (reference sequence). CDR3: CASSLDNYEQYF. Here the CDR3 DNA reads TGTGCCAGCAGCTTAGACAACTACGAGCAGTACTTC.

The gene calls are TRBV2 and TRBJ1-2, with a weak D call TRBD1 (6 bases). V lost 5 bases and J lost 2, with 9 bases in between. CDR3 size: 13 residues. Germline lookup yields CDR1 SNHLY and CDR2 FYNNEI. CDR3 protein: CASSLDRNYGYTF. In DNA form, the CDR3 reads TGTGCCAGCAGTCTTGACAGGAACTATGGCTACACCTTC.

The gene calls are TRBV19 and TRBJ2-5; D is unclear. This CDR3 has 16 amino acids. V lost 2 bases, J lost 5 bases, and 18 bases lay in between. CDR1 and CDR2 (germline): LNHDA, SQIVND (reference sequence). CDR3 bases: TGTGCCAGTAGTATACCATCAGAAGAGGCTAGGGAGACCCAGTACTTC. It is translated as CASSIPSEEARETQYF. Based on the CDR3 plus reference TRBV19 and TRBJ2-5, the full variable domain is DGGITQSPKYLFRKEGQNVTLSCEQNLNHDAMYWYRQDPGQGLRLIYYSQIVNDFQKGDIAEGYSVSREKKESFPLTVTSAQKNPTAFYLCASSIPSEEARETQYFGPGTRLLVL.

This clone was detected a few times. CDR3 DNA sequence: TGTGCCAGCAGCAATAGGACGACAGGGAGATCGGGGGAGCAGTACTTC. Protein: CASSNRTTGRSGEQYF. The chain uses TRBV21-1 and TRBJ2-7; the table's TRBD1 call for D was not verified on the DNA. TRBV21-1 is tagged as a pseudogene. CDR3 length: 16 amino acids.

The chain uses TRBV6-5 and TRBJ1-5, with a possible D match to TRBD1 (6 bases). V lost 0 bases, J lost 5 bases, and 14 bases lay in between. Per the germline V gene, CDR1 is MNHEY and CDR2 is SVGAGI. CDR3 length equals 16 residues. CDR3 coding DNA: TGTGCCAGCAGTTACTCAGGGGGATGGAAGGATCAGCCCCAGCATTTT. It translates to CASSYSGGWKDQPQHF.

This clone was recorded a few times. In DNA, the CDR3 is TGTGCCAGCAGTTTTTACCCAGGGGGCGAGCAGTACTTC. Translating it yields CASSFYPGGEQYF. This rearrangement joins TRBV28 to TRBJ2-7; 7 nucleotides line up with TRBD1. The germline V gene has CDR1 MDHEN and CDR2 SYDVKM. J was trimmed by 6 bases and V by 3 bases; bases with no gene match: 5. This CDR3 region has 13 residues. Full variable domain (remainder filled in from reference TRBV28 and TRBJ2-7): DVKVTQSSRYLVKRTGEKVFLECVQDMDHENMFWYRQDPGLGLRLIYFSYDVKMKEKGDIPEGYSVSREKKERFSLILESASTNQTSMYLCASSFYPGGEQYFGPGTRLTVT.

This clone was seen a single time. The chain employs TRBV5-1 and TRBJ2-2; 8 bases are a match to TRBD1. The CDR3 has 16 amino acids. CDR1 is SGHRS, CDR2 YFSETQ, per germline. After removal of 4 bases from V and 0 bases from J, the junction contained 5 bases not matched to a gene. This chain's CDR3 is CASSPRTGTNTGELFF. CDR3 DNA sequence: TGCGCCAGCAGCCCTCGGACAGGGACGAACACCGGGGAGCTGTTTTTT.

This rearrangement joins TRBV19 to TRBJ1-5; D gene ambiguous. This CDR3 has 15 residues. Trimming pared 3 bases from V and 3 bases from J, leaving 12 bases between. Looked up from germline, CDR1 is LNHDA and CDR2 is SQIVND (reference sequence). The CDR3 is CASSIRRGFNQPQHF. The CDR3 nucleotides read TGTGCCAGTAGTATCCGTCGAGGGTTCAATCAGCCCCAGCATTTT. Looking up the rest from reference TRBV19 and TRBJ1-5 gives the full variable domain: DGGITQSPKYLFRKEGQNVTLSCEQNLNHDAMYWYRQDPGQGLRLIYYSQIVNDFQKGDIAEGYSVSREKKESFPLTVTSAQKNPTAFYLCASSIRRGFNQPQHFGDGTRLSIL.

The chain links TRBV2 to TRBJ2-3, with D maybe TRBD2 (6 bases). Germline-derived CDR1 and CDR2 are SNHLY and FYNNEI. This CDR3 comprises 14 residues. Trimming took 4 bases from V and 6 from J, leaving 14 bases between them. In DNA, the CDR3 is TGTGCCAGCAGTGTGCGACTAGATACTGATACGCAGTATTTT. Amino acids: CASSVRLDTDTQYF.

The rearrangement joins TRBV9 to TRBJ2-7; no definite D call. Looked up from germline, CDR1 is SGDLS and CDR2 is YYNGEE. This CDR3 has 14 residues. V was shortened by 3 bases and J by 0 bases, with 10 bases between the two germline ends. CDR3 protein: CASSADKSSYEQYF. The CDR3 DNA sequence: TGTGCCAGCAGCGCCGACAAGAGCTCCTACGAGCAGTACTTC.

V gene TRBV4-2 combines with J gene TRBJ2-3, with TRBD2 as a possible D gene (6 bases). The CDR3 runs to 13 residues. The ends were cut back, 0 bases at V and 8 bases at J, with 9 bases in the middle. Per germline, CDR1 LGHNA and CDR2 YNFKEQ. Here the CDR3 reads CASSQDWRGTQYF. The CDR3 DNA is TGTGCCAGCAGCCAAGATTGGAGGGGTACGCAGTATTTT.

The V call is TRBV7-9, the J call TRBJ1-3; TRBD1 matches 8 bases. This CDR3 region has 15 residues. V dropped 3 bases and J dropped 0; count of bases not matched to a gene: 1. The germline V gene encodes CDR1 SEHNR and CDR2 FQNEAQ (reference sequence). CDR3 DNA: TGTGCCAGCAGCTTTGGACAGGGCTCTGGAAACACCATATATTTT. Its protein product is CASSFGQGSGNTIYF.

The chain couples TRBV24-1 to TRBJ1-1; D is perhaps TRBD1 (6 bases). CDR3 size: 14 residues. Germline assignment: CDR1 KGHDR and CDR2 SFDVKD. V was cut by 7 bases and J by 5 bases, with 16 bases left in between. Here the CDR3 reads CATRPGGQRTEAFF. The CDR3, as DNA: TGTGCCACCAGGCCCGGGGGGCAGCGGACTGAAGCTTTCTTT.

The chain uses TRBV9 and TRBJ1-1; D unresolved. CDR1 is SGDLS and CDR2 is YYNGEE in the germline V gene. The V end lost 2 bases, the J end lost 6 bases, and 11 bases lay between the germline ends. This CDR3 contains 13 residues. DNA of the CDR3: TGTGCCAGCAGCGTCTCGGGGAGGGCTGAAGCTTTCTTT. Protein: CASSVSGRAEAFF. The whole variable domain, filled in from reference TRBV9 and TRBJ1-1, reads DSGVTQTPKHLITATGQRVTLRCSPRSGDLSVYWYQQSLDQGLQFLIQYYNGEERAKGNILERFSAQQFPDLHSELNLSSLELGDSALYFCASSVSGRAEAFFGQGTRLTVV.

The chain joins TRBV2 to TRBJ2-7; possible D gene TRBD2, 6 bases. In germline, CDR1 is SNHLY, CDR2 FYNNEI. This CDR3 is 14 amino acids long. V shed 3 bases and J shed 5 bases, with 14 bases lying between them. The CDR3 sequence is CASSDIGGTHEQYF. The CDR3 region has the DNA TGTGCCAGCAGTGATATTGGGGGGACCCACGAGCAGTACTTC.